These T cell receptor beta chains were read from a single sample in a study of control samples from healthy donors and cancer patients. Data came from immunoSEQ multiplex PCR; TCRdb stores just in-frame clones and leaves some out. Among just under 150,000 clones listed, more than 90% were seen once. The sample consisted of blood. The receptors shown here come from a man younger than 45 in good health. CDR3s include the opening cysteine and the closing phenylalanine or tryptophan. D genes are given only for firm matches. The listing skips clone size in some rows; elsewhere it reads once, few, many or a size class.

clone size: -; D gene: -; J gene: TRBJ2-1; V gene: TRBV7-8; CDR3 DNA: TGTGCCAGCAGCCCAACCGTTGGGCCCACCTACAATGAGCAGTTCTTC; CDR3 protein: CASSPTVGPTYNEQFF
clone size: -; D gene: -; J gene: TRBJ1-3; V gene: TRBV6-1; CDR3 DNA: TGTGCCAGCAGTGAAATGGCAGCTGGAAACACCATATATTTT; CDR3 protein: CASSEMAAGNTIYF
clone size: -; D gene: -; J gene: TRBJ1-4; V gene: TRBV5-4; CDR3 DNA: TGTGCCAGCAGCCCGTCAGTAGAAGACGGTGAAAAACTGTTTTTT; CDR3 protein: CASSPSVEDGEKLFF
clone size: -; D gene: TRBD2; J gene: TRBJ2-2; V gene: TRBV2; CDR3 DNA: TGTGCCAGCAGATACCGTAGCGGGACCACCGGGGAGCTGTTTTTT; CDR3 protein: CASRYRSGTTGELFF
clone size: -; D gene: TRBD1; J gene: TRBJ2-2; V gene: TRBV19; CDR3 DNA: TGTGCCACCCAGGGGGCGTGGGTCACCGGGGAGCTGTTTTTT; CDR3 protein: CATQGAWVTGELFF
clone size: -; D gene: TRBD1; J gene: TRBJ2-2; V gene: TRBV5-1; CDR3 DNA: TGCGCCAGCAGCTTGGCCCGCGGACAGGGGAGCACCGGGGAGCTGTTTTTT; CDR3 protein: CASSLARGQGSTGELFF
clone size: -; D gene: -; J gene: TRBJ1-1; V gene: TRBV27; CDR3 DNA: TGTGCCAGCAGTCTCGGGAGGAACACTGAAGCTTTCTTT; CDR3 protein: CASSLGRNTEAFF
clone size: -; D gene: -; J gene: TRBJ2-2; V gene: TRBV7-3; CDR3 DNA: TGTGCCAGCAGCTCAGCAACCGGGGAGCTGTTTTTT; CDR3 protein: CASSSATGELFF
clone size: -; D gene: TRBD1; J gene: TRBJ2-7; V gene: TRBV9; CDR3 DNA: TGTGCCAGCAGCTCGACGGACAGGGCCGGCGAGCAGTACTTC; CDR3 protein: CASSSTDRAGEQYF
clone size: -; D gene: -; J gene: TRBJ1-3; V gene: TRBV30; CDR3 DNA: TGTGCCTGGACTTTTGGAAACACCATATATTTT; CDR3 protein: CAWTFGNTIYF
clone size: -; D gene: TRBD1; J gene: TRBJ2-7; V gene: TRBV11-2; CDR3 DNA: TGTGCCAGCAGCTACACCTGGACAGGGTCAGACGAGCAGTACTTC; CDR3 protein: CASSYTWTGSDEQYF
clone size: -; D gene: TRBD1; J gene: TRBJ2-6; V gene: TRBV24-1; CDR3 DNA: TGTGCCACCAGTGATACTGACAGGGGTGAAGCCAACGTCCTGACTTTC; CDR3 protein: CATSDTDRGEANVLTF
clone size: -; D gene: -; J gene: TRBJ2-7; V gene: TRBV28; CDR3 DNA: TGTGCCAGCAGTCGTGGGGGGAGCACTACCGAGCAGTACTTC; CDR3 protein: CASSRGGSTTEQYF
clone size: -; D gene: -; J gene: TRBJ1-1; V gene: TRBV5-1; CDR3 DNA: TGCGCCAGCAGCTTTGTCGGGGGTGAGTTGGCTTTCTTT; CDR3 protein: CASSFVGGELAFF
clone size: -; D gene: -; J gene: TRBJ1-1; V gene: TRBV7-2; CDR3 DNA: TGTGCCAGCAGCGTACAGGGAGGGGGAAACACTGAAGCTTTCTTT; CDR3 protein: CASSVQGGGNTEAFF
clone size: -; D gene: TRBD2; J gene: TRBJ2-1; V gene: TRBV2; CDR3 DNA: TGTGCCAGCAGTTACATAGCGGGGGACAATGAGCAGTTCTTC; CDR3 protein: CASSYIAGDNEQFF
clone size: -; D gene: -; J gene: TRBJ1-2; V gene: TRBV7-9; CDR3 DNA: TGTGCCAGCAGCTTAGCATCAGGGGTGGGTGGCTACACCTTC; CDR3 protein: CASSLASGVGGYTF
clone size: -; D gene: -; J gene: TRBJ1-1; V gene: TRBV19; CDR3 DNA: TGTGCCAGTAGTATAGATCGGGGACAAATCGCTTTCTTT; CDR3 protein: CASSIDRGQIAFF
clone size: few; D gene: -; J gene: TRBJ1-5; V gene: TRBV27; CDR3 DNA: TGTGCCAGCAGTCCGACAGGAGCCAATCAGCCCCAGCATTTT; CDR3 protein: CASSPTGANQPQHF
clone size: -; D gene: -; J gene: TRBJ2-3; V gene: TRBV27; CDR3 DNA: TGTGCCAGCCGCATTTTGGGGACGAATACGCAGTATTTT; CDR3 protein: CASRILGTNTQYF
clone size: -; D gene: -; J gene: TRBJ2-3; V gene: TRBV15; CDR3 DNA: TGTGCCACCAGCAGTACGGGACCTCGCACAGATACGCAGTATTTT; CDR3 protein: CATSSTGPRTDTQYF
clone size: -; D gene: -; J gene: TRBJ1-5; V gene: TRBV4-2; CDR3 DNA: TGTGCCAGCAGCCAAGACCCTCTGGACAGCAAAAATCAGCCCCAGCATTTT; CDR3 protein: CASSQDPLDSKNQPQHF
clone size: -; D gene: -; J gene: TRBJ1-6; V gene: TRBV9; CDR3 DNA: TGTGCCAGCAGCCTTCGGGGGGGCGGAGGTAATTCACCCCTCCACTTT; CDR3 protein: CASSLRGGGGNSPLHF
clone size: -; D gene: -; J gene: TRBJ2-7; V gene: TRBV20-1; CDR3 DNA: TGCAGTGGAGGGACTCCCTACGAGCAGTACTTC; CDR3 protein: CSGGTPYEQYF
clone size: -; D gene: -; J gene: TRBJ1-1; V gene: TRBV27; CDR3 DNA: TGTGCCAGCAGTTTATCATACCTACATTTGAACACTGAAGCTTTCTTT; CDR3 protein: CASSLSYLHLNTEAFF
clone size: -; D gene: -; J gene: TRBJ1-6; V gene: TRBV11-2; CDR3 DNA: TGTGCCAGCAGCTTAGCCAGAAGCGGCAATAATTCACCCCTCCACTTT; CDR3 protein: CASSLARSGNNSPLHF
clone size: -; D gene: -; J gene: TRBJ2-7; V gene: TRBV5-1; CDR3 DNA: TGCGCCAGCAGCTTGGGCCGGTCCAGGGATTCCGCCTACGAGCAGTACTTC; CDR3 protein: CASSLGRSRDSAYEQYF
clone size: -; D gene: -; J gene: TRBJ2-7; V gene: TRBV5-6; CDR3 DNA: TGTGCCAGCAGCTTGGTTCGGGGGGCGGGTGAGCAGTACTTC; CDR3 protein: CASSLVRGAGEQYF
clone size: -; D gene: -; J gene: TRBJ1-1; V gene: TRBV6-1; CDR3 DNA: TGTGCCAGCAGTGAGGTAACTGAAGCTTTCTTT; CDR3 protein: CASSEVTEAFF
clone size: -; D gene: -; J gene: TRBJ2-5; V gene: TRBV6-5; CDR3 DNA: TGTGCCAGCAGTTACTGGGCAGGGGCCGAGACCCAGTACTTC; CDR3 protein: CASSYWAGAETQYF
clone size: -; D gene: -; J gene: TRBJ2-3; V gene: TRBV9; CDR3 DNA: TGTGCCAGCAGCGTTTCACAGACCACAGATACGCAGTATTTT; CDR3 protein: CASSVSQTTDTQYF
clone size: -; D gene: -; J gene: TRBJ2-6; V gene: TRBV28; CDR3 DNA: TGTGCCAGCAGTTTATCCCGCGGGGCCAACGTCCTGACTTTC; CDR3 protein: CASSLSRGANVLTF
clone size: -; D gene: -; J gene: TRBJ1-1; V gene: TRBV5-8; CDR3 DNA: TGTGCCAGCAGCTCCAATTGGCCGGGATGGACTAACACTGAAGCTTTCTTT; CDR3 protein: CASSSNWPGWTNTEAFF
clone size: once; D gene: -; J gene: TRBJ2-7; V gene: TRBV19; CDR3 DNA: TGTGCCAGTACCCCCTACGAGCAGTACTTC; CDR3 protein: CASTPYEQYF
clone size: -; D gene: -; J gene: TRBJ2-2; V gene: TRBV29-1; CDR3 DNA: TGCAGCGTTTCAAACACCGGGGAGCTGTTTTTT; CDR3 protein: CSVSNTGELFF
clone size: -; D gene: TRBD1; J gene: TRBJ2-3; V gene: TRBV24-1; CDR3 DNA: TGTGCCACCAGTGATCCCCGGTCAGGGGGCGGTACAGATACGCAGTATTTT; CDR3 protein: CATSDPRSGGGTDTQYF
clone size: -; D gene: -; J gene: TRBJ1-1; V gene: TRBV9; CDR3 DNA: TGTGCCAGCAGCGTACGGGCGGGGAACACTGAAGCTTTCTTT; CDR3 protein: CASSVRAGNTEAFF
clone size: -; D gene: -; J gene: TRBJ2-1; V gene: TRBV7-2; CDR3 DNA: TGTGCCAGCAGCTTAGGGGGGGGCAGGGTCGGTATCTTC; CDR3 protein: CASSLGGGRVGIF